This T cell receptor beta chain originates from a study of control samples from healthy donors and cancer patients. Sequencing used immunoSEQ multiplex PCR; TCRdb keeps in-frame clones, though not all of them. Of around 55,000 clones in the sample, around 90% were seen once. The sequenced material came from blood. This clonotype was sampled from a man between 50 and 59 years old in good health.

CDR3: CASSLGEGFRSPLHF. As DNA, the CDR3 is TGTGCCAGCAGCCTGGGGGAGGGTTTTCGCTCACCCCTCCACTTT. The V call is TRBV6-6, the J call TRBJ1-6, with a weak D call TRBD1 (5 bases). The CDR3 extends over 15 amino acids. V was trimmed by 6 bases and J by 10 bases, leaving 19 bases between them. Germline V gives CDR1 MNHNY, CDR2 SVGAGI (reference sequence).